This T cell receptor beta chain was profiled in a study of blood T cells in healthy people across ages. Then a second PCR, running roughly 6 to 11 cycles, was carried out with a sample-barcoded 5' primer and a J-beta primer mix. TCRdb called the 5' RACE reads again in MiXCR, with one record for every CDR3 protein. The profile shows about 1 million distinct CDR3 sequences, 40% to 45% of them singletons. The study, taken as a whole, reports: Long-lived and aged donors differed, with more naive CD4+ cells and higher diversity in the long-lived.

Drawing of peripheral blood yielded roughly 10 milliliters from each donor. As regards this clonotype: As yet, its antigen is unknown.

Germline CDR1 reads MNHNS; CDR2 reads SASEGT. The V segment lost 1 base and the J segment 2 bases; nucleotides outside the gene matches: 6. The CDR3 runs 16 residues. Sequenced input: blood. The rearrangement joins TRBV6-1 to TRBJ2-3; 7 nucleotides agree with TRBD2. This clonotype was sampled from a woman aged 55 to 70 in good health. The CDR3 sequence is CASSEGLAFITDTQYF. In DNA form, the CDR3 reads TGTGCCAGCAGTGAAGGACTAGCCTTTATCACAGATACGCAGTATTTT.